The 28 T cell receptor beta chains in this list originate from one sample, sequenced in a study of PD-L1 blockade in urothelial cancer. TCRdb keeps only in-frame clones here, not all; method: immunoSEQ multiplex PCR. The sample records under 60,000 clones, around 80% being singletons. Time point denoted: pretreatment peripheral blood. The sequencing used PBMCs, collected around atezolizumab (anti-PD-L1) treatment. The source of these receptors is a man between 65 and 79 years old with urothelial cancer.

The chain combines TRBV7-6 with TRBJ2-2; possible D gene TRBD2, 7 bases. This CDR3 spans 17 amino acids. Germline lookup yields CDR1 SGHVS and CDR2 FNYEAQ. Trimming took 4 bases from V and 3 from J, leaving 18 bases between them. CDR3 sequence reads: CASSSPEGGRDTGELFF. In DNA, the CDR3 is TGTGCCAGCAGCTCCCCGGAGGGGGGGAGAGACACCGGGGAGCTGTTTTTT.

The count of this clone is one. J is TRBJ2-7 and V is TRBV10-3; a weak D match, TRBD1 (6 bases). There are 13 residues in the CDR3. The ends were cut back, 11 bases at V and 2 bases at J, with 16 bases in the middle. Germline values: CDR1 ENHRY, CDR2 SYGVKD. The CDR3 spells CAARAGETYEQYF. DNA of the CDR3: TGTGCCGCCAGGGCAGGGGAAACCTACGAGCAGTACTTC.

The chain is built from TRBV4-1 and TRBJ2-3; D is uncertain. The CDR3 runs to 14 residues. The V end lost 4 bases, the J end lost 4 bases, and 12 bases lay between the germline ends. Germline V gene lookup returns CDR1 MGHRA and CDR2 YSYEKL. CDR3 sequence: CASSLLVGADTQYF. As DNA, the CDR3 is TGCGCCAGCAGCCTCCTGGTGGGCGCAGATACGCAGTATTTT.

V and J are TRBV9 and TRBJ1-1; 9 bases agree with TRBD1. Germline lookup yields CDR1 SGDLS and CDR2 YYNGEE. The CDR3 contains 13 residues. J gave up 8 bases and V 3 bases, and 5 bases lay outside the gene matches. The CDR3 sequence is CASSAGQGTEAFF. The CDR3 region has the DNA TGTGCCAGCAGCGCCGGACAGGGGACAGAAGCTTTCTTT.

This clone was recorded a few times. The V and J genes are TRBV9 and TRBJ2-1, with 11 bases lining up with TRBD2. This CDR3 is 16 amino acids long. V gave up 3 bases and J gave up 1 base; unmatched junction bases: 3. Germline V gene lookup returns CDR1 SGDLS and CDR2 YYNGEE. Written as DNA, the CDR3 is TGTGCCAGCAGCGAGGGACTAGCGGCTTCCTACAATGAGCAGTTCTTC. Protein product: CASSEGLAASYNEQFF. Supplemented by reference TRBV9 and TRBJ2-1, the full variable domain reads DSGVTQTPKHLITATGQRVTLRCSPRSGDLSVYWYQQSLDQGLQFLIQYYNGEERAKGNILERFSAQQFPDLHSELNLSSLELGDSALYFCASSEGLAASYNEQFFGPGTRLTVL.

The chain links TRBV20-1 to TRBJ2-3, with D uncertain. Germline V lookup: CDR1 DFQATT, CDR2 SNEGSKA (reference sequence). The CDR3 covers 11 residues. Trimming took off 3 bases at V and 6 bases at J, with 7 bases between the two ends. In DNA form, the CDR3 reads TGCAGTGCTAGTTTCCTGGATACGCAGTATTTT. It specifies CSASFLDTQYF.

V and J are TRBV5-6 and TRBJ2-3, with TRBD2 matching over 13 bases. Germline-derived CDR1 and CDR2 are SGHDT and YYEEEE. After removal of 2 bases from V and 6 bases from J, the junction contained 0 bases not matched to a gene. The CDR3 contains 14 residues. The CDR3 DNA sequence: TGTGCCAGCAGCTTACTAGCGGGAGGGGATACGCAGTATTTT. As protein: CASSLLAGGDTQYF. Based on the CDR3 plus reference TRBV5-6 and TRBJ2-3, the full variable domain is DAGVTQSPTHLIKTRGQQVTLRCSPKSGHDTVSWYQQALGQGPQFIFQYYEEEERQRGNFPDRFSGHQFPNYSSELNVNALLLGDSALYLCASSLLAGGDTQYFGPGTRLTVL.

For the CDR3, the DNA is TGTGCCAGCAGTTACTCGATAGCGGGAAACACAGATACGCAGTATTTT. This sequence encodes CASSYSIAGNTDTQYF. J is TRBJ2-3 and V is TRBV6-5; 8 bases are a match to TRBD2. Germline lookup yields CDR1 MNHEY and CDR2 SVGAGI. V lost 0 bases to trimming and J lost 2 bases; unmatched junction nucleotides: 4. The CDR3 is made up of 16 amino acids.

The V gene is TRBV9, the J gene TRBJ2-5; D may be TRBD2 (6 bases). Trimming removed 4 bases from V and 5 bases from J, with 15 bases in between. Germline V CDR1 and CDR2: SGDLS, YYNGEE. The CDR3 spans 14 residues. CDR3 sequence: CASSPSTRGETQYF. CDR3 DNA sequence: TGTGCCAGCAGCCCGAGTACTCGGGGGGAGACCCAGTACTTC.

The rearrangement links TRBV7-6 to TRBJ2-3, with 11 bases lining up with TRBD2. Trimming removed 5 bases from V and 3 bases from J; junction bases left unmatched: 10. The CDR3 runs to 17 residues. Germline V gives CDR1 SGHVS, CDR2 FNYEAQ. CDR3 sequence: CASSPGLAVRTTDTQYF. The CDR3 DNA is TGTGCCAGCAGCCCGGGACTAGCGGTCCGAACGACAGATACGCAGTATTTT.

The chain carries TRBV5-1 and TRBJ2-5; 12 bases are shared with TRBD2. The CDR3 length is 15 residues. The germline V gene encodes CDR1 SGHRS and CDR2 YFSETQ. With 3 bases clipped from V and 5 bases from J, the junction kept 5 bases outside the gene matches. CDR3 DNA sequence: TGCGCCAGCAGCTCCTCGACTAGCGGGAGTGAGACCCAGTACTTC. Protein sequence: CASSSSTSGSETQYF.

The rearrangement uses TRBV28 and TRBJ1-5; D possibly corresponds to TRBD1 (6 bases). Germline V CDR1 and CDR2: MDHEN, SYDVKM. Trimming took 2 bases from V and 1 from J, leaving 12 bases between them. The CDR3 extends over 16 amino acids. CDR3 nucleotide sequence: TGTGCCAGCAGTTTAGGGGGGGCTCAAAGCAATCAGCCCCAGCATTTT. As protein: CASSLGGAQSNQPQHF.

The genes are TRBV6-5 and TRBJ2-7; TRBD2 is a possible D gene (5 bases). The CDR3 runs 13 residues. From germline, CDR1 is MNHEY and CDR2 SVGAGI. V dropped 7 bases and J dropped 0 bases, with 10 bases sitting between them. The CDR3 bases are TGTGCCAGCACCTACGAGGGCTCCTACGAGCAGTACTTC. The encoded protein is CASTYEGSYEQYF.

This chain uses TRBV9 with TRBJ2-2; D is possibly TRBD2 (5 bases). The CDR3 is made up of 14 amino acids. V lost 2 bases and J 6 bases, leaving 11 bases between the germline ends. CDR1 is SGDLS and CDR2 is YYNGEE in the germline V gene. CDR3 sequence: CASSVGRWAGELFF. The CDR3 DNA is TGTGCCAGCAGCGTTGGGAGATGGGCCGGGGAGCTGTTTTTT.

V usage is TRBV28 and J usage is TRBJ2-5; 7 bases are a match to TRBD1. With 6 bases clipped from V and 4 bases from J, the junction kept 5 bases outside the gene matches. The CDR3 contains 13 residues. Germline CDR1 is MDHEN and CDR2 is SYDVKM. CDR3 sequence (DNA): TGTGCCAGCAGACGACAGGGACCAGAGACCCAGTACTTC. Protein sequence: CASRRQGPETQYF.

This clone came up once. CDR3 loop: CASSARQGLQETQYF. For the CDR3, the DNA is TGTGCCAGCAGCGCCCGACAGGGCCTCCAAGAGACCCAGTACTTC. The chain joins TRBV9 to TRBJ2-5; 7 bases line up with TRBD1. J gave up 1 base and V 3 bases, and 6 bases lay outside the gene matches. The CDR3 is made up of 15 amino acids. CDR1 is SGDLS and CDR2 is YYNGEE in the germline V gene.

The V call is TRBV7-2, the J call TRBJ2-7; 9 nucleotides agree with TRBD1. Germline-derived CDR1 and CDR2 are SGHTA and FQGNSA. The CDR3 extends over 15 amino acids. After removal of 5 bases from V and 1 base from J, the junction contained 6 bases not matched to a gene. As DNA, the CDR3 is TGTGCCAGCAGCCCTGGCGGGACAGGGTCCTACGAGCAGTACTTC. It translates to CASSPGGTGSYEQYF.

The V and J genes are TRBV5-1 and TRBJ2-5; TRBD2 aligns across 7 bases. Germline-derived CDR1 and CDR2 are SGHRS and YFSETQ. The trim removed 4 bases at V and 1 base at J, leaving 4 bases unmatched. The CDR3 extends over 14 amino acids. This CDR3 is CASSPGGGQETQYF. Here the CDR3 DNA reads TGCGCCAGCAGCCCCGGCGGGGGCCAAGAGACCCAGTACTTC.

V gene TRBV6-1 combines with J gene TRBJ1-1; D is unresolved. Per germline, CDR1 MNHNS and CDR2 SASEGT. The length of the CDR3 is 14 residues. V was shortened by 4 bases and J by 4 bases, with 13 bases between the two germline ends. This CDR3 reads CASSAARRGTEAFF. The CDR3 coding sequence is TGTGCCAGCAGTGCGGCCCGTAGAGGCACTGAAGCTTTCTTT.

V usage is TRBV4-1 and J usage is TRBJ1-4, with TRBD1 matching over 7 bases. Germline V gene sequence: CDR1 MGHRA, CDR2 YSYEKL. CDR3 length: 16 residues. The junction had 8 bases not matched to a gene; V was cut back by 1 base and J by 6 bases. In DNA form, the CDR3 reads TGCGCCAGCAGCCAAGCAGAAGGCAGGGGGGATGAAAAACTGTTTTTT. It codes for CASSQAEGRGDEKLFF.

The chain uses TRBV19 and TRBJ2-5, with 10 nucleotides matching TRBD1. The V segment lost 5 bases and the J segment 4 bases; nucleotides outside the gene matches: 7. This CDR3 spans 15 amino acids. Looked up from germline, CDR1 is LNHDA and CDR2 is SQIVND (reference sequence). CDR3 bases: TGTGCCAGTAGTTCCCGGGACAGGGGTGTAGAGACCCAGTACTTC. The encoded protein is CASSSRDRGVETQYF.

The J gene is TRBJ2-7, the V gene TRBV6-6; 13 nucleotides match TRBD2. The CDR3 length is 14 residues. Germline CDR1 reads MNHNY; CDR2 reads SVGAGI (reference sequence). Trimming cost V 5 bases and J 3 bases; bases outside gene matches: 1. The CDR3 is CASSRTSGSYEQYF. In DNA form, the CDR3 reads TGTGCCAGCAGTCGGACTAGCGGGAGCTACGAGCAGTACTTC.

The chain recombines TRBV6-1 with TRBJ2-6; no reliable D call. This CDR3 contains 14 residues. The V end lost 3 bases, the J end lost 0 bases, and 3 bases lay between the germline ends. The germline CDR1 and CDR2 sequences are MNHNS and SASEGT. CDR3 region: CASSESSGANVLTF. In DNA, the CDR3 is TGTGCCAGCAGTGAGAGCTCTGGGGCCAACGTCCTGACTTTC.

The genes are TRBV4-3 and TRBJ2-1, with TRBD2 matching 10 bases. Per germline, CDR1 LGHNA and CDR2 YSLEER. Unmatched junction bases numbered 10, after V lost 0 bases and J lost 2 bases. This CDR3 comprises 19 residues. The CDR3 region has the DNA TGCGCCAGCAGCCAAGATTCGCCTAGCGGGAGTATCCCCTACAATGAGCAGTTCTTC. It codes for CASSQDSPSGSIPYNEQFF.

The chain has TRBV9 and TRBJ2-2, with D maybe TRBD2 (5 bases). V lost 4 bases, J lost 4 bases, and 17 bases lay in between. Looked up from germline, CDR1 is SGDLS and CDR2 is YYNGEE. The CDR3 extends over 16 amino acids. The CDR3 DNA reads as TGTGCCAGCAGCTCCCTCGGAGGTGGTTTCACCGGGGAGCTGTTTTTT. Encoded protein: CASSSLGGGFTGELFF.

The gene calls are TRBV15 and TRBJ2-5; D is perhaps TRBD2 (5 bases). This CDR3 has 16 amino acids. The germline V gene encodes CDR1 LNHNV and CDR2 YYDKDF (reference sequence). V was trimmed by 0 bases and J by 5 bases, leaving 16 bases between them. The CDR3 loop reads CATSRDSPAPGETQYF. The CDR3 coding sequence is TGTGCCACCAGCAGAGATTCACCAGCGCCGGGGGAGACCCAGTACTTC.

The V gene is TRBV5-4, the J gene TRBJ1-2; TRBD1 is a possible D gene (5 bases). V lost 0 bases, J lost 7 bases, and 13 bases lay in between. The CDR3 covers 14 residues. Germline CDR1 and CDR2: SGHNT and YYREEE (reference sequence). The CDR3 loop reads CASSLAGRTSGYTF. In DNA, the CDR3 is TGTGCCAGCAGCTTGGCAGGGAGGACTTCTGGCTACACCTTC.

The chain has TRBV7-2 and TRBJ1-1; the D gene is possibly TRBD1 (5 bases). The germline V gene has CDR1 SGHTA and CDR2 FQGNSA. Trimming cost V 5 bases and J 1 base, with 11 bases left between them. This CDR3 is built from 14 residues. CDR3 nucleotides: TGTGCCAGCAGCCGAGGACAAACGAACACTGAAGCTTTCTTT. Encoded protein: CASSRGQTNTEAFF. The full variable domain, its missing parts supplied by reference TRBV7-2 and TRBJ1-1, is GAGVSQSPSNKVTEKGKDVELRCDPISGHTALYWYRQSLGQGLEFLIYFQGNSAPDKSGLPSDRFSAERTGGSVSTLTIQRTQQEDSAVYLCASSRGQTNTEAFFGQGTRLTVV.